Listed here is a single T cell receptor (beta chain). Its specificity is unknown. TCRdb independently ran MiXCR on the 5' RACE reads; one entry per CDR3 protein. The sample has approximately 110,000 distinct CDR3 sequences; nearly 25% are singletons. The V gene's germline CDR1 is ENHRY and CDR2 SYGVKD. The CDR3 has 16 residues. V was shortened by 0 bases and J by 3 bases, with 9 bases between the two germline ends. These data are taken from a study of CD8 T cells in ankylosing spondylitis. Study-level points and caveats: A TCR beta motif of about 8 highly homologous variants seemed to mark ankylosing spondylitis blood. With a CD8+ phenotype, disease-linked clones were relatively rare in peripheral blood.

The V gene is TRBV10-3, the J gene TRBJ1-6; TRBD1 is a possible D gene (5 bases). The TCR originated in a male donor with ankylosing spondylitis. Sequencing was carried out using synovial fluid, either unsorted or a sorted T cell fraction (not recorded which). The CDR3 here is CAISESGTGYNSPLHF. The CDR3 DNA follows: TGTGCCATCAGTGAGTCCGGGACCGGCTATAATTCACCCCTCCACTTT.